Listed below are T cell receptor beta chains from one sample, sequenced in a study of PD-L1 blockade in urothelial cancer. TCRdb keeps only in-frame clones here, not all; method: immunoSEQ multiplex PCR. The sample has some 41,000 clones; more than 75% are singletons. The material was PBMCs, obtained around atezolizumab (anti-PD-L1) treatment. Every receptor here comes from a woman aged 55-69 years with urothelial cancer. Both conserved end residues are part of each CDR3. D genes are given only for firm matches. A row's size may be missing; if present it is once, few, many or a size class.

-	-	TRBV27	TRBJ2-3	TGTGCCAGCAGTTTATGGGCAGAAGATACGCAGTATTTT	CASSLWAEDTQYF
-	-	TRBV10-3	TRBJ2-2	TGTGCCATCATGACAGCTACCGGGGAGCTGTTTTTT	CAIMTATGELFF
-	TRBD1	TRBV9	TRBJ1-2	TGTGCCAGCAGCGAACGACCCGGGACAGGGGAGAACTATGGCTACACCTTC	CASSERPGTGENYGYTF
-	-	TRBV7-2	TRBJ2-7	TGTGCCAGCAGCTGGACCTGGACTGCATTGGGTATAGAGCAGTACTTC	CASSWTWTALGIEQYF
-	-	TRBV7-9	TRBJ1-5	TGTGCCAGCAGGCCGGGGGGGGGAAATCAGCCCCAGCATTTT	CASRPGGGNQPQHF
-	TRBD2	TRBV6-1	TRBJ2-1	TGTGCCAGCAGTGAAGGGGGTGGTGGGACTAGCGGGAGATTACAGGGCAATGAGCAGTTCTTC	CASSEGGGGTSGRLQGNEQFF
-	-	TRBV21-1	TRBJ1-1	TGTGCCAGCAGCGACCAGGGAGGGTCCCCTGAAGCTTTCTTT	CASSDQGGSPEAFF
-	TRBD2	TRBV28	TRBJ2-1	TGTGCCAGCAGTTCCAATACAGCGGGAGGGCGGGACAATGAGCAGTTCTTC	CASSSNTAGGRDNEQFF
few	-	TRBV9	TRBJ1-5	TGTGCCAGCAGCGTAGAGGGAGAGTACGATCAGCCCCAGCATTTT	CASSVEGEYDQPQHF
-	-	TRBV6-5	TRBJ1-2	TGTGCCAGCAGCAGCCTCTGGACAGAAAACTATGGCTACACCTTC	CASSSLWTENYGYTF
-	-	TRBV29-1	TRBJ1-1	TGCAGCGTTTCTATAAACCTGAACACTGAAGCTTTCTTT	CSVSINLNTEAFF
-	-	TRBV2	TRBJ2-7	TGTGCCAGCAGTGAGGCAGGCTTTTTCTACGAGCAGTACTTC	CASSEAGFFYEQYF
-	TRBD2	TRBV5-4	TRBJ2-7	TGTGCCAGCAGCTTGCTGGTTTTGCGGGAGAGGATCCACGAGCAGTACTTC	CASSLLVLRERIHEQYF
-	-	TRBV28	TRBJ1-5	TGTGCCATCAGCGGAGACAGTAGCAATCAGCCCCAGCATTTT	CAISGDSSNQPQHF
-	-	TRBV2	TRBJ2-5	TGTGCCAGCAGTGTAGTTAGCGCTGGCCAAGAGACCCAGTACTTC	CASSVVSAGQETQYF
-	-	TRBV11-2	TRBJ2-1	TGTGCCAGCAGCTCCCCAACTTACTACAATGAGCAGTTCTTC	CASSSPTYYNEQFF
-	TRBD2	TRBV28	TRBJ2-1	TGTGCCAGCAGTAACGGACTAGCGGGGTATCGGTATGAGCAGTTCTTC	CASSNGLAGYRYEQFF
-	TRBD1	TRBV7-2	TRBJ2-5	TGTGCCAGCAGCCCTCGGACAGGGGGCGATGAGACCCAGTACTTC	CASSPRTGGDETQYF
-	TRBD1	TRBV19	TRBJ1-5	TGTGCCAGTAGTATCTACGGGACAGTCGATCAGCCCCAGCATTTT	CASSIYGTVDQPQHF
-	TRBD2	TRBV10-1	TRBJ2-3	TGCGCCAGCAGTGCCCAGCGGGGGGGCGGGACAGATACGCAGTATTTT	CASSAQRGGGTDTQYF
-	TRBD2	TRBV27	TRBJ2-3	TGTGCCAGCAGACGGCGGACTAGCGGGGGGGCCGGGGCAGATACGCAGTATTTT	CASRRRTSGGAGADTQYF
-	-	TRBV9	TRBJ2-6	TGTGCCAGCAGCGTCGGCGGCTCTGGGGCCAACGTCCTGACTTTC	CASSVGGSGANVLTF
-	-	TRBV10-1	TRBJ2-4	TGCGCCAGCAGTAGGTCCGAGGCGGAAAACATTCAGTACTTC	CASSRSEAENIQYF
-	TRBD1	TRBV2	TRBJ1-2	TGTGCCAGCACGGGTGAAACAGGGGCTTCGGCTGGCTACACCTTC	CASTGETGASAGYTF
-	TRBD1	TRBV7-9	TRBJ2-1	TGTGCCAGCAGCCGAAGCACGGGACAGGGCTTCTACAATGAGCAGTTCTTC	CASSRSTGQGFYNEQFF
-	-	TRBV2	TRBJ1-2	TGTGCCAGCAGTCAGTACTATGGCTACACCTTC	CASSQYYGYTF
-	-	TRBV28	TRBJ1-5	TGTGCCAGCAGGGAACAATCGGGGGACGGTAAATGGCCCCAGCATTTT	CASREQSGDGKWPQHF
-	-	TRBV9	TRBJ2-2	TGTGCCAGCAGCGTAGTGGGCAGAGCGAACACCGGGGAGCTGTTTTTT	CASSVVGRANTGELFF
-	TRBD1	TRBV9	TRBJ1-4	TGTGCCAGCAGCGTGGGACAGGGGAATGAAAAACTGTTTTTT	CASSVGQGNEKLFF
few	-	TRBV6-1	TRBJ2-7	TGTGCCAGCAGTGAAGAGGCGTTTGACAGAGCCTACGAGCAGTACTTC	CASSEEAFDRAYEQYF
-	-	TRBV29-1	TRBJ2-5	TGCAGCGTTGTGCCGGGACAAGAGACCCAGTACTTC	CSVVPGQETQYF
-	TRBD1	TRBV4-3	TRBJ2-7	TGCGCCAGCAGCCAATCCGGGACAGGGGTCTACGAGCAGTACTTC	CASSQSGTGVYEQYF
once	TRBD2	TRBV7-9	TRBJ2-1	TGTGCCAGCAGCTTATTGAGCGGGGGGGCCCTTGAGCAGTTCTTC	CASSLLSGGALEQFF
few	TRBD1	TRBV7-6	TRBJ2-1	TGTGCCAGCAGCTTACGGGACAGGGCCCATGAGCAGTTCTTC	CASSLRDRAHEQFF
-	-	TRBV4-2	TRBJ1-1	TGTGCCAGCAGCCAAGATGCAGGGGTGAACACTGAAGCTTTCTTT	CASSQDAGVNTEAFF
-	TRBD2	TRBV5-4	TRBJ2-5	TGTGCCAGCAGCTTGGAAGCGGGGGGGCTAAAGACCCAGTACTTC	CASSLEAGGLKTQYF
once	-	TRBV5-8	TRBJ2-3	TGTGCCAGCAGCGGGGGGACAGACAGCACAGATACGCAGTATTTT	CASSGGTDSTDTQYF
-	TRBD1	TRBV10-3	TRBJ1-4	TGTGCCATCAGTGCAGGGGGCAATACTAATGAAAAACTGTTTTTT	CAISAGGNTNEKLFF
-	TRBD2	TRBV6-6	TRBJ2-5	TGTGCCAGCAGTTACAGGGGAGGGCAAGAGACCCAGTACTTC	CASSYRGGQETQYF
once	-	TRBV10-3	TRBJ2-3	TGTGCCACAGGGGTGGATACGCAGTATTTT	CATGVDTQYF
-	TRBD2	TRBV5-4	TRBJ2-5	TGTGCCAGCAGCCCCCGGCTAGCGGGGGGTGGAGAGACCCAGTACTTC	CASSPRLAGGGETQYF
-	TRBD1	TRBV4-3	TRBJ2-1	TGCGCCAGCAGCCAAGATCCCGGGACAGGGGGGAATGAGCAGTTCTTC	CASSQDPGTGGNEQFF
-	-	TRBV11-3	TRBJ1-1	TGTGCCAGCAGCGGGTGTGGGAGGGTATGTGGAACAACTGAAGCTTTCTTT	CASSGCGRVCGTTEAFF
-	TRBD1	TRBV9	TRBJ2-1	TGTGCCAGCAGCGCGGACAGGATCAATGAGCAGTTCTTC	CASSADRINEQFF
-	-	TRBV19	TRBJ2-1	TGTGCCAGTAGCCCACGTGGGGACTCTTTTGAGCAGTTCTTC	CASSPRGDSFEQFF
-	TRBD2	TRBV27	TRBJ2-5	TGTGCCAGCAGTTTTGTTAGCGGGAGAAGGGAGACCCAGTACTTC	CASSFVSGRRETQYF
-	TRBD1	TRBV30	TRBJ1-2	TGTGCCTGGAGTCCCCGGGACAGGGGGCTCGGGAACTATGGCTACACCTTC	CAWSPRDRGLGNYGYTF
-	-	TRBV7-2	TRBJ2-2	TGTGCCAGCAGCCCCTGGTTACAGGCCACCGGGGAGCTGTTTTTT	CASSPWLQATGELFF
-	TRBD2	TRBV15	TRBJ2-2	TGTGCCACCAGCCCAGGCGGGAGACTCACCGGGGAGCTGTTTTTT	CATSPGGRLTGELFF
-	TRBD2	TRBV9	TRBJ2-7	TGTGCCAGCAGCGTAGGGGCGGGGGGGCTCGAGCAGTACTTC	CASSVGAGGLEQYF
once	TRBD1	TRBV6-6	TRBJ1-5	TGTGCCAGCAGCGGACAGGGAAGTCAGCCCCAGCATTTT	CASSGQGSQPQHF
few	TRBD1	TRBV19	TRBJ2-2	TGTGCCAGTAGCGCCGGGACAGCAAACACCGGGGAGCTGTTTTTT	CASSAGTANTGELFF
-	TRBD2	TRBV7-9	TRBJ2-1	TGTGCCAGCAGCTTGATCCAGGGACTAGCCGTCTTCTTC	CASSLIQGLAVFF
-	-	TRBV7-2	TRBJ2-7	TGTGCCAGCAGCTTAGCGCTACGTCGCTACGAGCAGTACTTC	CASSLALRRYEQYF